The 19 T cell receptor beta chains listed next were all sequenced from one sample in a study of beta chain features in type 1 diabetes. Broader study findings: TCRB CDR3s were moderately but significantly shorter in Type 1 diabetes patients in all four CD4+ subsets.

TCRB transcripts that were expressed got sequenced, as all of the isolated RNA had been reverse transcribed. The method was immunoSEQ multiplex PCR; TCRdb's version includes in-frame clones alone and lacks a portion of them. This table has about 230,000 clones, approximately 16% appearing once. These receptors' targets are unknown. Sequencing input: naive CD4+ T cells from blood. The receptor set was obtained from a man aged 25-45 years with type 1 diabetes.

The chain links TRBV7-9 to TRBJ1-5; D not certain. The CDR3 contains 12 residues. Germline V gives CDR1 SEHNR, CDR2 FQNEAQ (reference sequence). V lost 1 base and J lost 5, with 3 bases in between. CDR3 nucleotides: TGTGCCAGCAGCTTAGGGGATCAGCCCCAGCATTTT. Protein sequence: CASSLGDQPQHF.

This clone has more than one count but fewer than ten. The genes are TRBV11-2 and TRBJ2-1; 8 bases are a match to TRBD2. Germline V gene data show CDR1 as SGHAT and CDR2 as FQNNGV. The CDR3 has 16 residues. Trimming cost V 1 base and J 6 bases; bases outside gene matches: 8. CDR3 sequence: CASSLGWTSSSNEQFF. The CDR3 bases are TGTGCCAGCAGCTTAGGCTGGACTAGCTCTTCCAATGAGCAGTTCTTC.

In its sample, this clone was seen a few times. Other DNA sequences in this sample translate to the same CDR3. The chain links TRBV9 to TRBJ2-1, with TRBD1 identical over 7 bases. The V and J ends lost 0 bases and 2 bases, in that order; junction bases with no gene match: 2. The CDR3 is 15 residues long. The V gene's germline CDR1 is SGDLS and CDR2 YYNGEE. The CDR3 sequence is CASSVGTGAYNEQFF. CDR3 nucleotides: TGTGCCAGCAGCGTAGGGACAGGAGCCTACAATGAGCAGTTCTTC.

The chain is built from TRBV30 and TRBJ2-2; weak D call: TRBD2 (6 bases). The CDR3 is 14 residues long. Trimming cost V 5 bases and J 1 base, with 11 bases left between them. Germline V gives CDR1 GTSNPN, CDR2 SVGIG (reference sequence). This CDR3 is CAWGTSLNTGELFF. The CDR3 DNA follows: TGTGCCTGGGGCACTAGCCTGAACACCGGGGAGCTGTTTTTT.

CDR3 sequence: CATSRDAGRNNEQFF. CDR3 DNA sequence: TGTGCCACCAGCAGAGATGCGGGACGGAACAATGAGCAGTTCTTC. The genes are TRBV15 and TRBJ2-1, with a weak D call TRBD2 (6 bases). V was pared by 0 bases and J by 5 bases, with 11 bases between. Germline-derived CDR1 and CDR2 are LNHNV and YYDKDF (reference sequence). The length of the CDR3 is 15 residues.

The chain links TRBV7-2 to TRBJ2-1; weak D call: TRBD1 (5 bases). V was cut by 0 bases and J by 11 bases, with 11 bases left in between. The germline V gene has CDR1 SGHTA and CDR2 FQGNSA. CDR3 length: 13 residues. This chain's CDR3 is CASSLALQDKQFF. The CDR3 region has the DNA TGTGCCAGCAGCTTAGCCCTACAGGACAAGCAGTTCTTC.

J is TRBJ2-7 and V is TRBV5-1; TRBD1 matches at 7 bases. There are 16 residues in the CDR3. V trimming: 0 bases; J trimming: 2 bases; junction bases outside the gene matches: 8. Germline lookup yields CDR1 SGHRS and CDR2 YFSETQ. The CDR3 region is CASSLAPGQQTYEQYF. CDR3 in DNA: TGCGCCAGCAGCTTGGCCCCGGGACAGCAAACCTACGAGCAGTACTTC.

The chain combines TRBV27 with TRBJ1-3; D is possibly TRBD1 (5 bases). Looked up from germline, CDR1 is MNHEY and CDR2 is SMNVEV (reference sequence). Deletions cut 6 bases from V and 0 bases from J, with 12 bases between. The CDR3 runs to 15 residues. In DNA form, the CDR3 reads TGTGCCAGCAGCTGGAGGGGACTCTCTGGAAACACCATATATTTT. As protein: CASSWRGLSGNTIYF.

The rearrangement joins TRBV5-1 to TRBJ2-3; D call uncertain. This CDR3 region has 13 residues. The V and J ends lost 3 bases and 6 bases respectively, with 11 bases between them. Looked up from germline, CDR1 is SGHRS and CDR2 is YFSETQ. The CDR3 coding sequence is TGCGCCAGCAGCTCCAGTGGGCTGGATACGCAGTATTTT. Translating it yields CASSSSGLDTQYF.

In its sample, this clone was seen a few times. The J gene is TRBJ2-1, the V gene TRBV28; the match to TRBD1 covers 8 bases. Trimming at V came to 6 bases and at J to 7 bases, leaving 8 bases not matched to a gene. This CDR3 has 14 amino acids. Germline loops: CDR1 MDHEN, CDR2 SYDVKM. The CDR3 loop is CASRPTGDGNEQFF. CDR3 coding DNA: TGTGCCAGCAGGCCGACAGGGGATGGGAATGAGCAGTTCTTC.

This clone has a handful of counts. CDR3 residues: CASSQDWRGPYEQYF. CDR3 nucleotide sequence: TGTGCCAGCAGCCAAGATTGGAGGGGTCCATACGAGCAGTACTTC. J is TRBJ2-7 and V is TRBV4-2; D is possibly TRBD2 (6 bases). From germline, CDR1 is LGHNA and CDR2 YNFKEQ. The CDR3 covers 15 residues. V lost 0 bases and J 4 bases, leaving 13 bases between the germline ends.

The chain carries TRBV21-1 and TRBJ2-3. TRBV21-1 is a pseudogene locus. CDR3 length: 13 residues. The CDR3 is CASSKERECTQYF. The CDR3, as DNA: TGTGCCAGCAGCAAAGAAAGGGAATGTACGCAGTATTTT.

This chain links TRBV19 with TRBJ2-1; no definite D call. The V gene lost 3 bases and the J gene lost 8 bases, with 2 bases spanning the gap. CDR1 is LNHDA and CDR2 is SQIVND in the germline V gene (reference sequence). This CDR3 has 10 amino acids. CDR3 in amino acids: CASSIDEQFF. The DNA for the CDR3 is TGTGCCAGTAGTATCGATGAGCAGTTCTTC.

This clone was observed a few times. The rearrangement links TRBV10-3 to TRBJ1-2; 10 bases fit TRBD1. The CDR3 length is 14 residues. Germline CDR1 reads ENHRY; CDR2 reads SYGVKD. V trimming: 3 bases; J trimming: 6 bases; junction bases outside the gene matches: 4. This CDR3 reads CAISEYGQGDGYTF. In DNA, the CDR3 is TGTGCCATCAGTGAATACGGACAGGGGGATGGCTACACCTTC.

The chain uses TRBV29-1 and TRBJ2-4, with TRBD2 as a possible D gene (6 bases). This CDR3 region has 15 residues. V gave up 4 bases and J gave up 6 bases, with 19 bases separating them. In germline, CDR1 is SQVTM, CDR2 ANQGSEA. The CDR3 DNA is TGCAGCGTTGGGACACCCGGGAGAGAGCTAAACATTCAGTACTTC. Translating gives CSVGTPGRELNIQYF.

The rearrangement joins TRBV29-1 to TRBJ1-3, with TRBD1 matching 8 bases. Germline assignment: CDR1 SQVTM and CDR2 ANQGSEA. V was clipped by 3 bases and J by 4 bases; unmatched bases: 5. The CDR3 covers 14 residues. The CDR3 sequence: CSVDPGTGGNTIYF. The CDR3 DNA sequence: TGCAGCGTTGACCCCGGGACAGGCGGAAACACCATATATTTT.

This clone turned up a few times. Here the CDR3 reads CASGFGGSYNEQFF. Written as DNA, the CDR3 is TGTGCCAGCGGTTTTGGTGGCTCCTACAATGAGCAGTTCTTC. The V and J genes are TRBV6-5 and TRBJ2-1; D not certain. The CDR3 length is 14 residues. The germline gives CDR1 MNHEY, CDR2 SVGAGI. The V and J ends lost 8 bases and 0 bases respectively, with 11 bases between them.

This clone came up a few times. The CDR3 DNA follows: TGCAGCGTTGAAGTAGGGGCCACAGAGACCCAGTACTTC. This codes for CSVEVGATETQYF. The chain employs TRBV29-1 and TRBJ2-5, with a weak D call TRBD1 (5 bases). The ends were cut back, 1 base at V and 4 bases at J, with 10 bases in the middle. The length of the CDR3 is 13 residues. Per germline, CDR1 SQVTM and CDR2 ANQGSEA.

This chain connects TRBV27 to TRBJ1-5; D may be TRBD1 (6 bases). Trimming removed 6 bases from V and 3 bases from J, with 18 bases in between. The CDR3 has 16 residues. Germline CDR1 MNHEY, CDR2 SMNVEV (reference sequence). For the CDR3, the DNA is TGTGCCAGCAGCCAAACCGCTGGACAGATCAATCAGCCCCAGCATTTT. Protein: CASSQTAGQINQPQHF.